These 9 T cell receptor beta chains originate from one sample sequenced in a study of HIV-infected patients and healthy controls. TCRdb used MiXCR to reprocess the 5' RACE reads, holding one entry per CDR3 protein. The table includes 15,000 to 20,000 distinct CDR3 sequences, roughly 15% detected once. Sequencing was done on a sample of CD8+ T cells from blood. The origin of the receptors is a human donor in good health.

In this sample, this clonotype turned up once. The chain employs TRBV28 and TRBJ2-3; unclear D gene. Germline V gene data show CDR1 as MDHEN and CDR2 as SYDVKM. The CDR3 length is 15 residues. V gave up 6 bases and J gave up 4 bases, with 17 bases separating them. The CDR3 loop is CASSALTLRADTQYF. CDR3 sequence (DNA): TGTGCCAGCAGCGCTCTAACCCTAAGGGCAGATACGCAGTATTTT.

This clonotype was seen at least ten times. The chain has TRBV6-2 or TRBV6-3 and TRBJ2-3; 10 bases are shared with TRBD2. Looked up from germline, CDR1 is MNHEY and CDR2 is SVGEGT. Unmatched junction bases numbered 10, after V lost 6 bases and J lost 4 bases. This CDR3 has 16 residues. The CDR3 loop is CASSPRAGGGADTQYF. In nucleotides, the CDR3 is TGTGCCAGCAGCCCCCGAGCGGGGGGGGGGGCAGATACGCAGTATTTT.

Note on this clonotype: A much more abundant neighbour one base away suggests this may be a read error. This chain uses TRBV12-3 or TRBV12-4 with TRBJ2-2, with unresolved D. The V end was cut by 7 bases, the J end by 7 bases, with 10 bases between. The CDR3 is made up of 12 amino acids. CDR3 nucleotide sequence: TGTGCCAGCATCCCTGGAATCGGGGAGCTGTTTTTT. It yields the protein CASIPGIGELFF.

CDR3 coding DNA: TGTGCCAGCACTCCCGGACTCGACGCTTACAATGAGCAGTTCTTC. Protein sequence: CASTPGLDAYNEQFF. The chain has TRBV27 and TRBJ2-1, with D possibly TRBD2 on 5 matching bases. Germline V gene lookup returns CDR1 MNHEY and CDR2 SMNVEV (reference sequence). The CDR3 has 15 residues. Trimming removed 7 bases at V and 4 bases at J, with 17 bases between.

This clonotype has ten or more counts. The V and J genes are TRBV18 and TRBJ2-7; D possibly corresponds to TRBD2 (6 bases). Germline lookup yields CDR1 KGHSH and CDR2 LQKENI. The length of the CDR3 is 15 residues. The ends were cut back, 1 base at V and 4 bases at J, with 14 bases in the middle. CDR3 amino acids: CASSPREAGKYEQYF. CDR3 sequence (DNA): TGTGCCAGCTCACCACGGGAGGCGGGGAAATACGAGCAGTACTTC.

This clonotype was seen a few times. The chain links TRBV19 to TRBJ2-6, with 9 bases that match TRBD2. V lost 5 bases to trimming and J lost 3 bases; unmatched junction nucleotides: 11. CDR3 length equals 18 residues. The germline V gene has CDR1 LNHDA and CDR2 SQIVND (reference sequence). The CDR3, as DNA: TGTGCCAGTAGTCCACAGCGGGAGGTGTCGGGTGGGGCCAACGTCCTGACTTTC. It encodes CASSPQREVSGGANVLTF.

The chain is built from TRBV27 and TRBJ1-1, with 10 bases aligning to TRBD1. Germline V gives CDR1 MNHEY, CDR2 SMNVEV (reference sequence). V dropped 7 bases and J dropped 5; count of bases not matched to a gene: 10. This CDR3 is 15 amino acids long. The CDR3 protein is CASTKQGQGRTEAFF. The CDR3 region has the DNA TGTGCCAGCACCAAACAGGGACAGGGGAGGACTGAAGCTTTCTTT.

The rearrangement joins TRBV4-2 to TRBJ2-7; the D gene is possibly TRBD2 (5 bases). This CDR3 has 14 amino acids. Trimming cost V 0 bases and J 6 bases, with 12 bases left between them. CDR1 is LGHNA and CDR2 is YNFKEQ in the germline V gene. In nucleotides, the CDR3 is TGTGCCAGCAGCCAAGAAGGAGGCTACGGCGAGCAGTACTTC. Its protein is CASSQEGGYGEQYF.

V and J are TRBV4-3 and TRBJ2-2, with no clear D. V lost 0 bases and J 7 bases, leaving 9 bases between the germline ends. CDR1 and CDR2 (germline): LGHNA, YSLEER. CDR3 length: 14 amino acids. CDR3 in DNA: TGCGCCAGCAGCCAAGATCTCCTCAACGGGGAGCTGTTTTTT. Translated, it gives CASSQDLLNGELFF.